These 5 T cell receptor beta chains share one sample of origin, sequenced in a study of cytomegalovirus exposure and HLA in healthy donors. The PCR had 60 Vbeta and 13 Jbeta primers. Method: immunoSEQ multiplex PCR; TCRdb's copy keeps in-frame clones and lacks some. The sample consists of around 130,000 clones, roughly 80% of them appearing once. Sequenced sample: PBMCs. The source of these receptors is a woman aged 18-29 years in good health and CMV-seronegative.

This sequence joins TRBV6-5 and TRBJ2-7; the D gene is possibly TRBD2 (6 bases). In germline, CDR1 is MNHEY, CDR2 SVGAGI. This CDR3 spans 15 amino acids. Trimming took 4 bases from V and 3 from J, leaving 16 bases between them. The CDR3 is CASSFSAEGGYEQYF. As DNA, the CDR3 is TGTGCCAGCAGTTTTTCAGCGGAGGGTGGCTACGAGCAGTACTTC.

The chain has TRBV15 and TRBJ1-1; 7 bases line up with TRBD1. From germline, CDR1 is LNHNV and CDR2 YYDKDF (reference sequence). V lost 3 bases and J lost 7; bases outside the gene matches: 17. The CDR3 has 17 residues. This CDR3 is CATSSLNRIVGGGEAFF. In nucleotides, the CDR3 is TGTGCCACCAGCAGTCTTAATCGGATCGTAGGGGGCGGTGAAGCTTTCTTT.

The rearrangement uses TRBV6-1 and TRBJ2-3; tentatively, D is TRBD2 (5 bases). Per germline, CDR1 MNHNS and CDR2 SASEGT. Trimming stripped 3 bases from V and 1 base from J, with 14 bases between. This CDR3 contains 16 residues. CDR3 protein: CASSDILRRGTDTQYF. CDR3 sequence (DNA): TGTGCCAGCAGTGACATACTCCGGCGGGGCACAGATACGCAGTATTTT.

The J gene is TRBJ1-1, the V gene TRBV6-6, with D maybe TRBD1 (6 bases). Germline loops: CDR1 MNHNY, CDR2 SVGAGI (reference sequence). Trimming removed 6 bases from V and 3 bases from J, with 11 bases in between. The CDR3 is 13 amino acids. The CDR3 nucleotides read TGTGCCAGCAGATTCCAGGGGTACACTGAAGCTTTCTTT. Amino acid sequence: CASRFQGYTEAFF.

The rearrangement links TRBV18 to TRBJ1-2, with D unclear. The CDR3 loop spans 15 amino acids. CDR1 and CDR2 (germline): KGHSH, LQKENI. The V and J ends lost 5 bases and 2 bases respectively, with 15 bases between them. CDR3 in DNA: TGTGCCAGCTCATCGCAAGCGGGCGAGAACTATGGCTACACCTTC. This encodes CASSSQAGENYGYTF.